Presented here are 9 T cell receptor beta chains from one specimen sequenced in a study of blood T cells in healthy people across ages. For the second PCR, which ran for about 6 to 12 cycles, a sample-barcoded 5' primer and a J-beta primer mix were used. TCRdb fed the 5' RACE reads into MiXCR, producing one record per CDR3 protein. The sample lists approximately 850,000 distinct CDR3 sequences, approximately 44% occurring once. Source material: blood. The receptors come from a man in his 60s in good health.

This chain connects TRBV6-5 to TRBJ1-1; 7 bases align to TRBD1. Germline CDR1 reads MNHEY; CDR2 reads SVGAGI. The V gene end was trimmed by 4 bases and the J gene end by 2 bases; junction bases not matched to a gene: 4. The CDR3 extends over 14 amino acids. CDR3: CASSFDRANTEAFF. In DNA, the CDR3 is TGTGCCAGCAGTTTTGACAGGGCAAACACTGAAGCTTTCTTT.

This clonotype was detected only a few times. This chain links TRBV6-5 with TRBJ2-3, with 10 positions matching TRBD2. The J segment lost 2 bases and the V segment lost 5 bases, leaving 4 bases of the junction unmatched. Germline CDR1 MNHEY, CDR2 SVGAGI. This CDR3 is built from 15 residues. The CDR3 coding sequence is TGTGCCAGCAGTGAACTAGCGGGGTCCACAGATACGCAGTATTTT. This gives the protein CASSELAGSTDTQYF.

This clonotype was observed once. The V and J genes are TRBV7-9 and TRBJ2-1, with D maybe TRBD2 (7 bases). CDR1 is SEHNR, CDR2 FQNEAQ, per germline (reference sequence). V shed 5 bases and J shed 5 bases, with 16 bases lying between them. There are 15 residues in the CDR3. The CDR3 here is CASSAPGGLDNEQFF. The CDR3 DNA is TGTGCCAGCAGCGCCCCGGGGGGCCTCGACAATGAGCAGTTCTTC.

The rearrangement uses TRBV7-9 and TRBJ1-2, with D hard to call. The V and J ends lost 6 bases and 6 bases respectively, with 11 bases between them. Germline V gives CDR1 SEHNR, CDR2 FQNEAQ (reference sequence). There are 12 residues in the CDR3. This CDR3 reads CASSITADGYTF. CDR3 coding DNA: TGTGCCAGCAGTATCACTGCAGATGGCTACACCTTC.

The V gene is TRBV9, the J gene TRBJ2-3, with 9 bases matching TRBD1. The V segment lost 3 bases and the J segment 7 bases; nucleotides outside the gene matches: 6. Germline V CDR1 and CDR2: SGDLS, YYNGEE. The CDR3 length is 14 residues. Here the CDR3 reads CASSAGQGVYTQYF. As DNA, the CDR3 is TGTGCCAGCAGCGCGGGACAGGGCGTATATACGCAGTATTTT.

A remark on this clonotype: Relative to the germline gene, one junction end is altered; a read error may explain this. The chain combines TRBV5-1 with TRBJ2-5; 12 bases map to TRBD2. This CDR3 region has 15 residues. CDR1 and CDR2 from the germline V gene are SGHRS and YFSETQ. This CDR3 reads CVSSLELAGGDEQYF. The CDR3 coding sequence is TGCGTCAGCAGCTTGGAACTAGCGGGGGGTGATGAGCAGTACTTC.

This chain links TRBV4-3 with TRBJ1-2, with unresolved D. Germline assignment: CDR1 LGHNA and CDR2 YSLEER. The length of the CDR3 is 12 residues. Trimming cost V 1 base and J 3 bases, with 3 bases left between them. The CDR3 region is CASSQVDYGYTF. The CDR3 nucleotides are TGCGCCAGCAGCCAAGTTGACTATGGCTACACCTTC.

The chain uses TRBV9 and TRBJ2-3; maybe TRBD2 (6 bases). Trimming stripped 10 bases from V and 0 bases from J, with 21 bases between. Germline loops: CDR1 SGDLS, CDR2 YYNGEE. This CDR3 has 16 amino acids. CDR3 amino acids: CASTIGGEPSTDTQYF. CDR3 DNA: TGTGCCTCTACAATAGGCGGGGAGCCAAGCACAGATACGCAGTATTTT.

The genes are TRBV5-1 and TRBJ2-2; TRBD2 matches 7 bases. The CDR3 has 15 residues. Per germline, CDR1 SGHRS and CDR2 YFSETQ. J gave up 8 bases and V 5 bases, and 12 bases lay outside the gene matches. Written as DNA, the CDR3 is TGCGCCAGCAGGGGGAAGGCTAGCGGCCAGGGGGAGCTGTTTTTT. Encoded protein: CASRGKASGQGELFF. Together with reference TRBV5-1 and TRBJ2-2, the CDR3 gives the full variable domain: KAGVTQTPRYLIKTRGQQVTLSCSPISGHRSVSWYQQTPGQGLQFLFEYFSETQRNKGNFPGRFSGRQFSNSRSEMNVSTLELGDSALYLCASRGKASGQGELFFGEGSRLTVL.